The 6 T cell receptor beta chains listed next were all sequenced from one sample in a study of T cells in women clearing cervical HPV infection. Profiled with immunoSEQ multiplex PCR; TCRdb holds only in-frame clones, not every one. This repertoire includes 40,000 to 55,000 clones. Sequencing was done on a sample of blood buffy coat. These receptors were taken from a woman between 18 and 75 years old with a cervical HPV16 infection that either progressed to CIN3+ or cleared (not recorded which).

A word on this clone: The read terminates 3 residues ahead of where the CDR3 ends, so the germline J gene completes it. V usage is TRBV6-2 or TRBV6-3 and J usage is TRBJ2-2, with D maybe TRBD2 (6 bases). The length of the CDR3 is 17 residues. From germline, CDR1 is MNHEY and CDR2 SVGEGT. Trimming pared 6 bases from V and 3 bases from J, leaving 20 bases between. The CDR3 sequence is CASSPGGVRADTGELFF. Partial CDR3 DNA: TGTGCCAGCAGCCCCGGGGGAGTGAGGGCGGACACCGGGGAG.

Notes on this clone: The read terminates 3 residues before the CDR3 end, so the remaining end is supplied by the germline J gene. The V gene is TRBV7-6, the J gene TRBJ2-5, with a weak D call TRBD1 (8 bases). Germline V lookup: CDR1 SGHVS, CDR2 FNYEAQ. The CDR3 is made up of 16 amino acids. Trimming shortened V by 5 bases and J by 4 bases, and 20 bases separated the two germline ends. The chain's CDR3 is CASSPWTGRGAETQYF. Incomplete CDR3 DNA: TGTGCCAGCAGCCCATGGACAGGGAGGGGGGCAGAGACC.

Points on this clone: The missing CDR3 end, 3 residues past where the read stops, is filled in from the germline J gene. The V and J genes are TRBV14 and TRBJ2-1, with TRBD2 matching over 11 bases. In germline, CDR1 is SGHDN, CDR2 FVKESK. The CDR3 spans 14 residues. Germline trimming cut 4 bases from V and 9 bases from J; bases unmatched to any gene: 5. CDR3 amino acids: CASSLPGTSGEQFF. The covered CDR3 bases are TGTGCCAGCAGCCTTCCCGGGACTAGCGGTGAG.

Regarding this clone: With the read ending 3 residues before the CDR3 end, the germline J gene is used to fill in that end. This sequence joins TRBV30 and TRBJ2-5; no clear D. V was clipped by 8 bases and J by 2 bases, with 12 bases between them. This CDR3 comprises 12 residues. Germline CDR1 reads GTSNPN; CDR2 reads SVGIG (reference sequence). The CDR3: CARGGFQETQYF. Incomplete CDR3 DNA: TGTGCCCGCGGTGGGTTTCAAGAGACC.

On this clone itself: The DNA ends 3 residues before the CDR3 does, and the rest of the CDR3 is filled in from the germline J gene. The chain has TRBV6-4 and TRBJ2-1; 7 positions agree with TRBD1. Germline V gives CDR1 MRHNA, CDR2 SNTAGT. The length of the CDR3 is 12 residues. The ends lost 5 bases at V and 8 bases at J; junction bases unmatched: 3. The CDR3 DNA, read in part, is TGTGCCAGCAGTCCCCAGGGGGATGAG. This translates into CASSPQGDE. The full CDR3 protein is CASSPQGDEQFF.

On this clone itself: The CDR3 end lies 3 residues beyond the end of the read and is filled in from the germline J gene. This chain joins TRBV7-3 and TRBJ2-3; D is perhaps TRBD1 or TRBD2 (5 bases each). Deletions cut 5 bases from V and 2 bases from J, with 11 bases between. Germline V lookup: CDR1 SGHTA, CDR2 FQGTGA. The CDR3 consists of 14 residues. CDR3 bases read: TGTGCCAGCAGCCCCAGGGAGCCCACAGATACG. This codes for CASSPREPTDT. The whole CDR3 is CASSPREPTDTQYF.